Below, one T cell receptor (beta chain) is given with its context. Its antigen is unidentified. The data originate from a study of neoadjuvant anti-PD-1 for oral cavity cancer. Study-wide background: Before surgery, most patients got three to four biweekly 3 mg/kg nivolumab doses. The study, taken as a whole, reports: Post-nivolumab, blood T cell clonality was significantly elevated in non-responders.

Trimming at V came to 2 bases and at J to 6 bases, leaving 2 bases not matched to a gene. The CDR3 has 14 residues. Germline V gene lookup returns CDR1 SGHDT and CDR2 YYEEEE. Method: immunoSEQ multiplex PCR; TCRdb's copy keeps in-frame clones and lacks some. The table lists about 79,000 clones, about 86% of them singletons. Patients had newly diagnosed, untreated stage II-IVA oral cavity squamous cell carcinoma. PBMCs were not maintained or expanded in culture before analysis. This receptor was taken from a person between 35 and 79 years old with oral cavity squamous cell carcinoma. The J gene is TRBJ1-4, the V gene TRBV5-6; 9 bases are a match to TRBD1. Sequences were derived from PBMCs, sampled before nivolumab (anti-PD-1) treatment. Written as DNA, the CDR3 is TGTGCCAGCAGCTTACAGGGGGCTTATGAAAAACTGTTTTTT. It encodes CASSLQGAYEKLFF. Complete variable domain (other parts from reference TRBV5-6 and TRBJ1-4): DAGVTQSPTHLIKTRGQQVTLRCSPKSGHDTVSWYQQALGQGPQFIFQYYEEEERQRGNFPDRFSGHQFPNYSSELNVNALLLGDSALYLCASSLQGAYEKLFFGSGTQLSVL.